The 3 T cell receptor beta chains given below trace back to one sample, sequenced in a study of shared clonotypes between healthy human individuals. Produced via immunoSEQ multiplex PCR; TCRdb's table is partial and in-frame only. The table includes roughly 2.5 million clones, roughly 92% detected once. The sequencing sample was made of naive CD4+ T cells sorted from blood. Specified subset: CD45RA+ positively selected. These TCRs come from a man in his late teens or twenties in good health.

The chain joins TRBV5-5 to TRBJ1-2; TRBD1 aligns across 7 bases. V shed 4 bases, J shed 6 bases, and the junction held 12 bases outside the gene matches. This CDR3 has 15 residues. Germline V gene sequence: CDR1 SGHKS, CDR2 YYEKEE (reference sequence). The CDR3 DNA reads as TGTGCCAGCAGCGCATGGACAGGCGTCTATGATGGCTACACCTTC. Its protein product is CASSAWTGVYDGYTF.

As concerns this clone: Within the sample, other DNA sequences also encode this same CDR3. V usage is TRBV9 and J usage is TRBJ2-3, with a tentative D call TRBD2 (6 bases). The V end was cut by 0 bases, the J end by 4 bases, with 9 bases between. The CDR3 is 14 amino acids. CDR1 and CDR2 from the germline V gene are SGDLS and YYNGEE. CDR3 residues: CASSVGGGSDTQYF. The CDR3 bases are TGTGCCAGCAGCGTAGGGGGAGGTTCAGATACGCAGTATTTT.

With respect to this clone: This may arise from a read error, as a much more abundant clone is one base away. Other nucleotide sequences in the sample specify the same CDR3. This chain links TRBV18 with TRBJ2-7; D unresolved. Germline CDR1 KGHSH, CDR2 LQKENI. V lost 4 bases and J lost 0, with 4 bases in between. This CDR3 has 12 residues. CDR3 in DNA: TGTGCCAGCTCACTGAGCTCCTACGAGCAGTACTTC. Translation gives CASSLSSYEQYF. Drawing the rest from reference TRBV18 and TRBJ2-7, the complete variable domain is NAGVMQNPRHLVRRRGQEARLRCSPMKGHSHVYWYRQLPEEGLKFMVYLQKENIIDESGMPKERFSAEFPKEGPSILRIQQVVRGDSAAYFCASSLSSYEQYFGPGTRLTVT.